This T cell receptor beta chain emerged from a study of blood T cell repertoires in COVID-19. Study-level information: COVID-19 samples, acute and convalescent, were from the United States, Italy and Spain. PBMCs, B-cell-depleted T cells, or T cells provided the cDNA or gDNA that made up the material.

The Seattle site enrolled patients during active infection and followed them longitudinally. CDR3 length equals 13 residues. CDR1 and CDR2 (germline): SGHRS, YFSETQ. Trimming left V 0 bases short and J 6 bases short, with 7 bases between. Authors' analysis steps: Reference gene primer amplification gave nucleated cell count estimates. TCRdb keeps only in-frame clones here, not all; method: immunoSEQ multiplex PCR. V, J and clone size derive from that table, while D and trimming were established from the DNA sequence. Of 150,000 to 200,000 clones in the sample, 86% were seen once. Sequenced input: peripheral blood. J is TRBJ1-5 and V is TRBV5-1; weak D call: TRBD1 (5 bases). The clonotype comes from a woman aged 60-75 years with COVID-19, enrolled during active disease. In DNA form, the CDR3 reads TGCGCCAGCAGCTTGGAAGGGGCTCAGCCCCAGCATTTT. Amino acids: CASSLEGAQPQHF.